This T cell receptor (beta chain) was retrieved from a study of blood T cell repertoires in COVID-19. Study context: Samples representing acute and convalescent COVID-19 were sourced from the United States, Italy and Spain.

In the original analysis: The authors estimated nucleated cell counts from reference gene primer amplification. The method was immunoSEQ multiplex PCR; TCRdb's version includes in-frame clones alone and lacks a portion of them. That table supplies the V and J calls and clone size; D and trimming were determined from the DNA. This sample has almost 300,000 clones, with around 86% found just once. The CDR3 extends over 13 amino acids. Germline CDR1 MDHEN, CDR2 SYDVKM. Trimming removed 7 bases from V and 6 bases from J, with 15 bases in between. Specimen: peripheral blood. This clonotype originated in a man between 65 and 85 years old with acute or convalescent COVID-19. The chain combines TRBV28 with TRBJ1-1; the D gene is possibly TRBD1 (6 bases). The CDR3 loop reads CASIRGGRPEAFF. The CDR3 region has the DNA TGTGCCAGCATACGGGGGGGGCGGCCTGAAGCTTTCTTT. The complete variable domain, with remaining parts taken from reference TRBV28 and TRBJ1-1, reads DVKVTQSSRYLVKRTGEKVFLECVQDMDHENMFWYRQDPGLGLRLIYFSYDVKMKEKGDIPEGYSVSREKKERFSLILESASTNQTSMYLCASIRGGRPEAFFGQGTRLTVV.